A single sample gave rise to the 32 T cell receptor beta chains below, sequenced in a study of blood T cell repertoires in COVID-19. Some clones are missing from TCRdb's copy, which holds only in-frame ones; the method was immunoSEQ multiplex PCR. The sample has tens of thousands of clones, 80% seen once. The sample was peripheral blood. Receptor source: a man between 65 and 79 years old with acute or convalescent COVID-19.

The chain recombines TRBV5-4 with TRBJ1-2; 9 bases are a match to TRBD1. The CDR3 extends over 18 amino acids. The J segment lost 5 bases and the V segment lost 5 bases, leaving 19 bases of the junction unmatched. Germline loops: CDR1 SGHNT, CDR2 YYREEE (reference sequence). CDR3 bases: TGTGCCAGCAGATTCTCCGGGACAGGGCCCTCTCAGGGATATGGCTACACCTTC. Residues: CASRFSGTGPSQGYGYTF. Variable domain in full (rest from reference TRBV5-4 and TRBJ1-2): ETGVTQSPTHLIKTRGQQVTLRCSSQSGHNTVSWYQQALGQGPQFIFQYYREEENGRGNFPPRFSGLQFPNYSSELNVNALELDDSALYLCASRFSGTGPSQGYGYTFGSGTRLTVV.

The chain combines TRBV6-2 or TRBV6-3 with TRBJ1-4; the match to TRBD1 covers 7 bases. V trimming: 2 bases; J trimming: 7 bases; junction bases outside the gene matches: 10. This CDR3 contains 16 residues. Germline CDR1 MNHEY, CDR2 SVGEGT. The chain's CDR3 is CASSYAGQGGIEKLFF. As DNA, the CDR3 is TGTGCCAGCAGTTACGCTGGCCAGGGGGGAATTGAAAAACTGTTTTTT.

This sequence joins TRBV10-1 and TRBJ2-7; 8 bases are shared with TRBD1. The CDR3 is 12 amino acids. Germline values: CDR1 WNHNN, CDR2 SYGVQD (reference sequence). Unmatched junction bases numbered 3, after V lost 5 bases and J lost 6 bases. The CDR3 here is CASSQGAGEQYF. The CDR3 nucleotides are TGCGCCAGCAGTCAGGGGGCGGGCGAGCAGTACTTC.

Written as DNA, the CDR3 is TGCGCCAGCAGCTCGCGCCCCCGTAGCGGTAATGAGCAGTTCTTC. Translation gives CASSSRPRSGNEQFF. This chain links TRBV5-1 with TRBJ2-1; tentatively, D is TRBD2 (6 bases). Trimming cost V 3 bases and J 7 bases, with 17 bases left between them. The germline V gene has CDR1 SGHRS and CDR2 YFSETQ. The CDR3 spans 15 residues.

The genes are TRBV21-1 and TRBJ2-7; whether TRBD2, the table's D call, matches the DNA was not checked. TRBV21-1 is deemed a pseudogene. The CDR3 loop spans 17 amino acids. The CDR3 protein is CASSKVPGGARSYEQYF. The CDR3 coding sequence is TGTGCCAGCAGCAAAGTTCCGGGGGGGGCAAGGTCCTACGAGCAGTACTTC.

This chain links TRBV11-2 with TRBJ1-5, with no clear D. Trimming removed 5 bases at V and 5 bases at J, with 19 bases between. The germline CDR1 and CDR2 sequences are SGHAT and FQNNGV. The CDR3 length is 16 residues. CDR3 DNA sequence: TGTGCCAGCAGCCAAGGCGGGGTTGGGCTGGATCAGCCCCAGCATTTT. Amino acids: CASSQGGVGLDQPQHF.

This chain uses TRBV28 with TRBJ1-1; the D gene is possibly TRBD1 (6 bases). The CDR3 runs 14 residues. Germline assignment: CDR1 MDHEN and CDR2 SYDVKM. V was clipped by 4 bases and J by 1 base, with 10 bases between them. CDR3 residues: CASSSGGSNTEAFF. The CDR3 DNA sequence: TGTGCCAGCAGTTCGGGGGGCTCGAACACTGAAGCTTTCTTT. The variable domain in full, completed from reference TRBV28 and TRBJ1-1, reads DVKVTQSSRYLVKRTGEKVFLECVQDMDHENMFWYRQDPGLGLRLIYFSYDVKMKEKGDIPEGYSVSREKKERFSLILESASTNQTSMYLCASSSGGSNTEAFFGQGTRLTVV.

This clone was counted between two and nine times. This chain connects TRBV28 to TRBJ1-5, with 8 bases fitting TRBD1. The CDR3 runs to 16 residues. Germline V lookup: CDR1 MDHEN, CDR2 SYDVKM. After removal of 2 bases from V and 6 bases from J, the junction contained 9 bases not matched to a gene. The chain's CDR3 is CASSLGGRGLGQPQHF. Written as DNA, the CDR3 is TGTGCCAGCAGTTTAGGGGGCAGGGGGCTGGGTCAGCCCCAGCATTTT.

The V gene is TRBV4-2, the J gene TRBJ2-1; 10 bases line up with TRBD2. Per germline, CDR1 LGHNA and CDR2 YNFKEQ. V shed 4 bases and J 7 bases; nucleotides not matched to a gene: 13. The length of the CDR3 is 17 residues. The chain's CDR3 is CASSPLPLAGGSNEQFF. The CDR3 DNA reads as TGTGCCAGCAGCCCGCTTCCTTTAGCGGGGGGTAGTAATGAGCAGTTCTTC.

About this clone itself: The same CDR3 arises from other DNA sequences in this sample as well. The rearrangement joins TRBV18 to TRBJ1-1; D remains ambiguous. Trimming removed 3 bases from V and 0 bases from J, with 8 bases in between. The CDR3 extends over 14 amino acids. CDR1 KGHSH and CDR2 LQKENI come from the germline V gene. The CDR3 here is CASSPAGLNTEAFF. For the CDR3, the DNA is TGTGCCAGCTCACCGGCGGGATTGAACACTGAAGCTTTCTTT.

The V gene is TRBV6-1, the J gene TRBJ1-1; perhaps TRBD1 as D (6 bases). The CDR3 has 18 amino acids. Germline V gene lookup returns CDR1 MNHNS and CDR2 SASEGT. Trimming removed 2 bases from V and 0 bases from J, with 19 bases in between. The CDR3 loop reads CASSESGTHLVMNTEAFF. The CDR3 DNA reads TGTGCCAGCAGTGAATCCGGGACACATCTTGTCATGAACACTGAAGCTTTCTTT.

The J gene is TRBJ1-5, the V gene TRBV29-1; no definite D call. The V end lost 6 bases, the J end lost 0 bases, and 15 bases lay between the germline ends. The CDR3 runs to 15 residues. CDR1 and CDR2 (germline): SQVTM, ANQGSEA. The CDR3 region is CSVCSQFHSNQPQHF. Written as DNA, the CDR3 is TGCAGCGTCTGTTCACAGTTTCATAGCAATCAGCCCCAGCATTTT.

There are a few counts of this clone. The rearrangement links TRBV11-1 to TRBJ1-1; no clear D. CDR1 SGHAT and CDR2 FQDESV come from the germline V gene (reference sequence). Deletions cut 7 bases from V and 5 bases from J, with 11 bases between. The CDR3 spans 12 residues. CDR3 sequence reads: CASIAPRTEAFF. CDR3 coding DNA: TGTGCCAGCATCGCCCCGAGAACTGAAGCTTTCTTT.

The CDR3 is CASSLDTYTGELFF. The DNA for the CDR3 is TGTGCCAGCAGCCTGGACACTTACACCGGGGAGCTGTTTTTT. V is TRBV7-9 and J is TRBJ2-2; a possible D gene is TRBD1 (5 bases). CDR1 is SEHNR and CDR2 is FQNEAQ in the germline V gene (reference sequence). V was cut by 5 bases and J by 3 bases, with 10 bases left in between. The CDR3 covers 14 residues.

V is TRBV6-2 or TRBV6-3 and J is TRBJ1-5; D is undetermined. The germline V gene has CDR1 MNHEY and CDR2 SVGEGT. V dropped 2 bases and J dropped 0 bases, with 14 bases sitting between them. This CDR3 is 17 amino acids long. DNA for the CDR3: TGTGCCAGCAGTTACGGAGGCTCGAACCTTAGCAATCAGCCCCAGCATTTT. Protein product: CASSYGGSNLSNQPQHF.

The rearrangement joins TRBV11-2 to TRBJ2-3, with 16 nucleotides matching TRBD2. CDR1 is SGHAT, CDR2 FQNNGV, per germline. J lost 13 bases, V lost 0 bases, and 4 bases had no gene match. CDR3 length: 15 amino acids. The chain's CDR3 is CASSLEGLAGGPEYF. DNA of the CDR3: TGTGCCAGCAGCTTAGAGGGACTAGCGGGGGGGCCTGAGTATTTT.

The chain combines TRBV14 with TRBJ2-3, with 10 bases identical to TRBD2. After removal of 4 bases from V and 2 bases from J, the junction contained 6 bases not matched to a gene. Germline values: CDR1 SGHDN, CDR2 FVKESK. CDR3 length: 16 residues. The CDR3 loop is CASSRLAGANTDTQYF. CDR3 bases: TGTGCCAGCAGCCGCCTAGCGGGGGCAAACACAGATACGCAGTATTTT.

The J gene is TRBJ2-7, the V gene TRBV14, with D possibly TRBD1 on 6 matching bases. The V gene lost 0 bases and the J gene lost 9 bases, with 12 bases spanning the gap. The CDR3 is made up of 13 amino acids. Per the germline V gene, CDR1 is SGHDN and CDR2 is FVKESK. The DNA of the CDR3 is TGTGCCAGCAGCCAAGATGTCCAGGGGTCGCAGTACTTC. This codes for CASSQDVQGSQYF.

The rearrangement joins TRBV28 to TRBJ1-3, with no clear D. Germline values: CDR1 MDHEN, CDR2 SYDVKM. The length of the CDR3 is 14 residues. The V gene lost 3 bases and the J gene lost 1 base, with 7 bases spanning the gap. DNA for the CDR3: TGTGCCAGCAGTTTCCCTCGGTCTGGAAACACCATATATTTT. Translated: CASSFPRSGNTIYF.

This rearrangement joins TRBV7-9 to TRBJ1-4; weak D call: TRBD1 (6 bases). CDR3 length equals 15 residues. The V end was cut by 5 bases, the J end by 10 bases, with 20 bases between. In germline, CDR1 is SEHNR, CDR2 FQNEAQ (reference sequence). The CDR3 nucleotides are TGTGCCAGCAGCATCTACCGGGACAAAGTTGGAAAACTGTTTTTT. Its protein product is CASSIYRDKVGKLFF.

The chain recombines TRBV3-1 (or the pseudogene TRBV3-2) with TRBJ2-7; 7 bases are shared with TRBD1. The CDR3 is 15 amino acids. CDR1 and CDR2 from the germline V gene are LGHDT and YNNKEL (reference sequence). The trim removed 4 bases at V and 2 bases at J, leaving 8 bases unmatched. Written as DNA, the CDR3 is TGTGCCAGCAGCCCCTATCGGGACAGTACCTACGAGCAGTACTTC. This translates into CASSPYRDSTYEQYF.

This clone was picked up one time. CDR3 amino acids: CASGMTLNTEAFF. Here the CDR3 DNA reads TGTGCCAGCGGAATGACACTGAACACTGAAGCTTTCTTT. The rearrangement links TRBV6-5 to TRBJ1-1; no reliable D call. Germline V gene sequence: CDR1 MNHEY, CDR2 SVGAGI. V was clipped by 8 bases and J by 0 bases, with 10 bases between them. The CDR3 is made up of 13 amino acids.

Written as DNA, the CDR3 is TGTGCCAGCAGTTATACCGGGACAGTAGTACATGGCTACACCTTC. It encodes CASSYTGTVVHGYTF. The chain is built from TRBV6-2 or TRBV6-3 and TRBJ1-2; 7 nucleotides agree with TRBD1. The J segment lost 6 bases and the V segment lost 3 bases, leaving 10 bases of the junction unmatched. The V gene's germline CDR1 is MNHEY and CDR2 SVGEGT. There are 15 residues in the CDR3.

This clone is a singleton in its sample. The chain uses TRBV10-3 and TRBJ2-3; the match to TRBD1 covers 9 bases. This CDR3 is 16 amino acids long. Germline V gives CDR1 ENHRY, CDR2 SYGVKD. V lost 7 bases and J lost 1; bases outside the gene matches: 9. CDR3 amino acids: CAIKGQGRVGTDTQYF. CDR3 nucleotide sequence: TGTGCCATCAAGGGACAGGGAAGGGTCGGCACAGATACGCAGTATTTT.

This chain connects TRBV6-5 to TRBJ1-5; TRBD1 matches at 8 bases. V trimming: 6 bases; J trimming: 4 bases; junction bases outside the gene matches: 5. Germline V gene sequence: CDR1 MNHEY, CDR2 SVGAGI. This CDR3 spans 14 amino acids. The CDR3 spells CASSRTGRNQPQHF. CDR3 coding DNA: TGTGCCAGCAGCCGGACAGGGAGGAATCAGCCCCAGCATTTT.

This chain links TRBV18 with TRBJ1-2, with TRBD1 identical over 8 bases. Losses at the gene ends were 1 base for V and 5 bases for J; bases not matched to a gene: 6. The CDR3 length is 15 residues. Germline V gene sequence: CDR1 KGHSH, CDR2 LQKENI. This CDR3 reads CASSPLGQGLYGYTF. The CDR3 bases are TGTGCCAGCTCACCACTTGGACAGGGCCTTTATGGCTACACCTTC.

J is TRBJ2-3 and V is TRBV28, with 9 bases matching TRBD2. CDR3 length: 16 amino acids. Germline V CDR1 and CDR2: MDHEN, SYDVKM. The junction had 7 bases not matched to a gene; V was cut back by 4 bases and J by 2 bases. CDR3 region: CASSSAAGGLTDTQYF. In DNA, the CDR3 is TGTGCCAGCAGTTCGGCCGCGGGGGGGCTCACAGATACGCAGTATTTT.

V usage is TRBV5-4 and J usage is TRBJ2-1, with TRBD2 matching over 8 bases. V lost 4 bases, J lost 1 base, and 7 bases stayed unmatched. Germline assignment: CDR1 SGHNT and CDR2 YYREEE (reference sequence). The CDR3 extends over 16 amino acids. The CDR3 DNA is TGTGCCAGCAGCCTCCTTAGCGGGGCTTCCTACAATGAGCAGTTCTTC. Encoded protein: CASSLLSGASYNEQFF.

CDR3 loop: CASSPTGKSGQPQHF. In nucleotides, the CDR3 is TGTGCCAGCAGTCCGACAGGGAAGTCGGGCCAGCCCCAGCATTTT. The rearrangement uses TRBV6-5 and TRBJ1-5; 7 positions agree with TRBD1. V was pared by 5 bases and J by 7 bases, with 11 bases of the junction left unmatched. The length of the CDR3 is 15 residues. Germline CDR1 MNHEY, CDR2 SVGAGI.

V gene TRBV5-3 combines with J gene TRBJ1-1; D ambiguous. TRBV5-3 counts as an open reading frame of uncertain function. This CDR3 comprises 14 residues. V was shortened by 9 bases and J by 2 bases, with 17 bases between the two germline ends. This chain's CDR3 is CATDPTILNTEAFF. In nucleotides, the CDR3 is TGTGCCACCGATCCCACTATACTAAACACTGAAGCTTTCTTT.

The chain joins TRBV7-8 to TRBJ1-2; no clear D. V was clipped by 5 bases and J by 1 base, with 5 bases between them. The CDR3 runs to 12 residues. The V gene's germline CDR1 is SGHVS and CDR2 FQNEAQ. CDR3 protein: CASSPRNYGYTF. The CDR3, as DNA: TGTGCCAGCAGCCCTCGTAACTATGGCTACACCTTC.

The rearrangement joins TRBV2 to TRBJ2-7, with TRBD1 matching over 7 bases. J gave up 6 bases and V 6 bases, and 11 bases lay outside the gene matches. This CDR3 comprises 14 residues. The germline CDR1 and CDR2 sequences are SNHLY and FYNNEI. CDR3 in DNA: TGTGCCAGCAGAATAAGGACAGGTGGGGGCGAGCAGTACTTC. The encoded protein is CASRIRTGGGEQYF.